This T cell receptor (beta chain) was recorded in a study of blood T cell repertoires in COVID-19. Using immunoSEQ multiplex PCR, the repertoire was profiled, and TCRdb retains in-frame clones only, with some absent. The repertoire holds 130,000 to 150,000 clones, with around 85% as singletons. CDR1 MNHEY and CDR2 SVGAGI come from the germline V gene. The CDR3 runs to 14 residues. V lost 0 bases to trimming and J lost 4 bases, with 10 bases between them. The sample was peripheral blood. The chain employs TRBV6-5 and TRBJ2-7; D possibly corresponds to TRBD1 (5 bases). This clonotype was sampled from a woman older than 75 with acute or convalescent COVID-19. DNA of the CDR3: TGTGCCAGCAGTTACTCGGGGCAGGGTTACGAGCAGTACTTC. This codes for CASSYSGQGYEQYF.